This T cell receptor beta chain was sequenced during a study of shared clonotypes between healthy human individuals (TCRdb year 2020). At the level of the whole study: The cohort included three men and a couple of women between 18 and 49 years of age. For each donor, CD4 naive and CD4 memory were each run on three plates, CD8 naive on two plates, and CD8 memory on one plate. The study deeply sequenced blood TCR repertoires of roughly five healthy adults to estimate repertoire size and the extent of clonotype sharing between individuals. To increase sequencing depth and limit assay-specific biases, different laboratories used diverse techniques to prepare libraries and sequence TCR repertoires. Each donor's leukapheresis produced roughly between roughly 0.85 and 9.5 billion PBMCs. Study-wide findings and limitations: Approximately 5% of naive CD4, roughly 3.5% of naive CD8, around 2.3% of memory CD4, and 0.4% of memory CD8 clonotypes were shared across several donors. Based on pairwise subsampling, the degree of clonotype sharing among donors was expected to be affected by sequencing depth. Because the study included a small number of donors, the genetic and exposure-history diversity represented was limited. Rarefaction of sorted-subset datasets indicated incomplete sequencing despite the large sequencing depth. Naive subsets generally had larger estimated clonotype richness than memory subsets did. Sampling was restricted to blood, and TCR repertoires in tissue are likely to differ from TCR repertoires in blood. Higher generation probabilities were observed for clonotypes shared by all four sorted-subset donors than for non-shared clonotypes.

Between the V and J ends, shortened by 2 bases and 6 bases respectively, the junction contains 11 bases. Via the germline V gene, CDR1 is SGHTA and CDR2 FQGNSA. The CDR3 starts with the cysteine, ends with the phenylalanine, and has 13 residues. Only CDR3 DNA remains: 39 bases, in frame from the first base. Using the deep immunoSEQ assay, multiplex PCR amplified TCR CDR3 regions from genomic DNA. For each cell subset, the extracted genomic DNA was distributed evenly across all wells of several immunoSEQ 96-well plates, and each plate served as one replicate. Each replicate PCR for sorted subsets received roughly 0.2 ug genomic DNA, equal to roughly 29,000 T cell genomes. Purified libraries were measured with a Qubit 3.0 fluorometer, size-checked on a Bioanalyzer 2100, and measured again with the KAPA Library Quantification kit. Every immunoSEQ 96-well plate was sequenced on a separate single-read 150-cycle Illumina NextSeq 550 flow cell. Processing in the source paper ran as follows. Because only junctional sequences without quality scores were contained in the immunoSEQ output, filtering matching that applied to full-length reads could not be performed. Sequences were annotated with PyIR, a Python wrapper for IgBLAST v1.9, using IMGT germline references to assign V/J genes and CDR3. Reads with weak V/J assignments (E-value above 1e-6), missing CDR3, stop codons, out-of-frame junctions, or ambiguous translated residues were removed. V3J clonotypes were defined by identical inferred V gene, J gene, and CDR3 amino acid sequence. The percentage overlap between two repertoires was calculated by dividing the number of shared unique clonotypes by the size of the smaller repertoire. RTK rarefaction, the Chao1 estimator, and Recon v2.1 estimates of unobserved clonotypes were used to assess repertoire richness. Generation probabilities for all TCRbeta clonotypes obtained by the gDNA method from a handful of donors were computed using OLGA. TCRdb's version of the immuneACCESS table is confined to in-frame rearrangements and falls short of the full clone set. An unresolved V gene accounts for under half of the shortfall where checked; the remainder is of unknown origin. D and trimming come from the DNA, and the V and J calls and clone size come from that table. The table for this sample lists about 380,000 clones; about 97% of them were counted only once. 0.32% of the sample is in the top ten clones.

The donors were healthy, HIV-negative adults with no recently reported acute infections or vaccinations. All donors were Caucasian adults living in Nashville, Tennessee, USA. CD8 memory samples combined magnetically selected CD45RO+ cells with CCR7-negative CD45RA+ effector memory (TemRA) cells. Blood was collected by leukapheresis, and PBMCs were isolated by Ficoll-Histopaque density gradient centrifugation and then cryopreserved in liquid nitrogen vapor phase. Purity and quantity of every magnetically sorted T cell population were checked by analytical flow cytometry. Each sorted fraction had its genomic DNA isolated and then quantified by UV absorbance on a Nanodrop 2000c. This clone has a handful of counts. There is no known antigen for this receptor. Within one base of it there is no much larger clone, and no base qualities were kept.

The receptor was derived from a man aged 25 to 40 in good health. Here the chain combines TRBV7-2 and TRBJ2-7; no D gene is confidently identified. The sequenced sample was memory CD8+ T cells sorted from blood. In the paper's terms, the cell subset or site label means: CD45RO+ cells pooled with CCR7-negative TemRA cells. The DNA sequence is given as TGTGCCAGCAGCTTATATCCCTCGGGCGAGCAGTACTTC. This translates into CASSLYPSGEQYF.